This entry concerns a single T cell receptor (beta chain). Its antigen is not identified. This sample was included in a study of a mutant IDH1 vaccine in newly diagnosed glioma. At the level of the study: Vaccines began 4-6 weeks after radiotherapy alone, or with temozolomide cycles. Patients' prior therapy spanned radiotherapy, temozolomide, or both; most underwent both. Visit V12 happened at week 35; visit V13 happened at week 47.

Clones were read by immunoSEQ multiplex PCR, and TCRdb kept only the in-frame ones, dropping some. The sample shows approximately 50,000 clones, roughly nine tenths of them seen only once. Trimming pared 0 bases from V and 2 bases from J, leaving 5 bases between. The CDR3 is 14 amino acids. Germline CDR1 reads SGHTA; CDR2 reads FQGTGA. Study-level points and caveats: Among patients, around 93% showed immune responses induced by the vaccine.

Regarding time point: week 35, safety follow-up. The study gave 300 ug of mutant IDH1 20-mer peptide per vaccine dose, with topical imiquimod. The TCR originated in a man aged 35 to 55 with glioma. The sequenced sample was PBMCs, obtained from a glioma patient whose treatment included an IDH1 peptide vaccine. J is TRBJ2-1 and V is TRBV7-3; D gene unclear. CDR3 amino acids: CASSLTTTYNEQFF. The CDR3 DNA reads as TGTGCCAGCAGCTTAACGACGACCTACAATGAGCAGTTCTTC.